This T cell receptor (beta chain) was identified in a study of metastatic and nonmetastatic thyroid tumors (dated by TCRdb to 2018 to 2021). Regarding the study in general: Repertoires from peripheral blood and from tumor or nodule tissue samples of malignant and benign thyroid patients were compared. Points the paper makes about the study in general: In both blood and tumor samples, TCR beta diversity was reported to be significantly higher in malignant tumors than in benign nodules.

No treatment had been received by any patient before thyroid surgery. The study retrospectively analysed patient clinical samples collected from about 2011 to 2018 using T-cell receptor beta sequencing. The CDR3 comprises 15 residues, both ends counted. The CDR3 DNA has 45 bases and is translated from base 1. A distance of 18 bases separates the germline ends of V and J, which lose 6 bases and 9 bases respectively. The germline V gene yields MNHEY for CDR1 and SVGEGT for CDR2. The library was prepared using PCR. TCRdb lists the instrument as Illumina HiSeq 4000. High-throughput sequencing was used to profile the TCR beta-chain CDR3 region of every patient. For the original study's pipeline: Drawing on CDR3 differences between clinicopathological groups, the researchers built a classifier meant to tell apart patients with distant-metastatic papillary thyroid cancer. The Shannon index was used to assess repertoire diversity, and the Morisita-Horn index was used to assess tumor-blood repertoire similarity. TCRdb passed the public sequencing reads through fastp at Q25 and MiXCR, retaining productive beta sequences. It is TCRdb's table, rather than the study itself, that gives the V and J calls and clone size. The sample records approximately 50,000 clones, 20% to 25% of which are singletons. About 4% of the sample belongs to the ten largest clones.

About this clone itself: Its antigen has not been determined. The CDR3 does not end in the conserved phenylalanine or tryptophan, so this is likely a read error.

This sequence originates from a female donor with papillary thyroid cancer or a benign thyroid nodule (not recorded which). Some clones in this sample may be carry-over from other donors' samples. The V gene is TRBV6-2 or TRBV6-3 and the J gene is TRBJ1-6, with no confident D gene call. Sequenced sample: blood. The CDR3 protein is CASRDPGRGISPLHY. The DNA sequence reads TGTGCCAGCAGAGACCCTGGACGAGGGATTTCACCCCTCCACTAT.